This T cell receptor beta chain was identified in a study of T cell clonality in common variable immunodeficiency. Most patients and controls had Caucasian heritage. This clone was counted ten times or more. What it binds is not known. The read comes to an end 3 residues before the CDR3 does, leaving the germline J gene to fill in the end. Equal genomic DNA amounts from CVID and control samples were sequenced. The table came from immunoSEQ multiplex PCR; TCRdb's copy has only in-frame clones and leaves some out. The sample contains approximately 81,000 clones, none of them singletons. Study-wide points: Compared with healthy controls, CVID subjects showed increased TCRbeta clonality, mostly in about a third.

CDR1 is SGHDN and CDR2 is FVKESK in the germline V gene. V lost 4 bases, J lost 5 bases, and 7 bases stayed unmatched. This CDR3 is 16 amino acids long. Material: peripheral blood mononuclear cells. V gene TRBV14 combines with J gene TRBJ2-1; 11 bases line up with TRBD2. The receptor was isolated from a person aged 18-70 years in good health. CDR3 residues: CASSPTSGRVDNEQFF. The CDR3 DNA, read in part, is TGTGCCAGCAGCCCTACTAGCGGGAGAGTCGACAATGAG.